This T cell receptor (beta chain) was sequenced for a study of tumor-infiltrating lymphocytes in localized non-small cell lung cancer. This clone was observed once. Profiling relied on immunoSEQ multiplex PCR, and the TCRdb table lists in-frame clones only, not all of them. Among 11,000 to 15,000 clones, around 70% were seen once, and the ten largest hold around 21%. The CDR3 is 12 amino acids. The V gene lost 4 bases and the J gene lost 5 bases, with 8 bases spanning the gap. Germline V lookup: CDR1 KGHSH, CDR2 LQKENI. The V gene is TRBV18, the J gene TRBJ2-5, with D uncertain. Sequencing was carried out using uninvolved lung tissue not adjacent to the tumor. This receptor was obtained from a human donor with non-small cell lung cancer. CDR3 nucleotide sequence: TGTGCCAGCTCACGGCCCCCGGAGACCCAGTACTTC. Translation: CASSRPPETQYF.